The 30 T cell receptor beta chains in this list originate from one sample, sequenced in a study of shared clonotypes between healthy human individuals. Clones were read by immunoSEQ multiplex PCR, and TCRdb kept only the in-frame ones, dropping some. In the table there are millions of clones, 90% to 95% of which are singletons. What was sequenced was naive CD4+ T cells sorted from blood. Specified subset: CD45RA+ positively selected. All receptors derive from a man aged 18-30 years in good health.

The V gene is TRBV7-9, the J gene TRBJ1-1, with 7 bases lining up with TRBD1. Germline CDR1 reads SEHNR; CDR2 reads FQNEAQ (reference sequence). The CDR3 runs 14 residues. Germline trimming cut 4 bases from V and 5 bases from J; bases unmatched to any gene: 7. The CDR3 sequence is CASSSQQGGTEAFF. DNA of the CDR3: TGTGCCAGCAGCTCACAGCAGGGGGGGACTGAAGCTTTCTTT.

V gene TRBV5-1 combines with J gene TRBJ2-1; no reliable D call. The CDR3 spans 16 residues. Trimming removed 0 bases from V and 0 bases from J, with 10 bases in between. Germline V gene sequence: CDR1 SGHRS, CDR2 YFSETQ. CDR3 nucleotides: TGCGCCAGCAGCTTGGTCGGGCAGGACTCCTACAATGAGCAGTTCTTC. This codes for CASSLVGQDSYNEQFF. Together with reference TRBV5-1 and TRBJ2-1, the CDR3 gives the full variable domain: KAGVTQTPRYLIKTRGQQVTLSCSPISGHRSVSWYQQTPGQGLQFLFEYFSETQRNKGNFPGRFSGRQFSNSRSEMNVSTLELGDSALYLCASSLVGQDSYNEQFFGPGTRLTVL.

The V and J genes are TRBV6-5 and TRBJ1-1; D not certain. The CDR3 is made up of 15 amino acids. V shed 4 bases and J shed 7 bases, with 19 bases lying between them. Germline CDR1 is MNHEY and CDR2 is SVGAGI. CDR3: CASSSRSRATNEAFF. CDR3 nucleotides: TGTGCCAGCAGTTCCCGGAGTCGGGCCACCAATGAAGCTTTCTTT.

V usage is TRBV5-1 and J usage is TRBJ2-7; 9 positions match TRBD2. Per germline, CDR1 SGHRS and CDR2 YFSETQ. CDR3 length: 12 residues. The ends lost 8 bases at V and 9 bases at J; junction bases unmatched: 9. CDR3 DNA sequence: TGCGCCAGTATTGGGCGGGAGGGTGTGCAGTACTTC. Translated: CASIGREGVQYF. The entire variable domain, with the rest obtained from reference TRBV5-1 and TRBJ2-7, is as follows: KAGVTQTPRYLIKTRGQQVTLSCSPISGHRSVSWYQQTPGQGLQFLFEYFSETQRNKGNFPGRFSGRQFSNSRSEMNVSTLELGDSALYLCASIGREGVQYFGPGTRLTVT.

On this clone itself: Within the sample, other DNA sequences also encode this same CDR3. The CDR3 DNA reads as TGTGCCAGCAGACTCAACTATGGCTACACCTTC. This gives the protein CASRLNYGYTF. This chain connects TRBV2 to TRBJ1-2; D unresolved. CDR1 is SNHLY, CDR2 FYNNEI, per germline. Trimming removed 6 bases at V and 2 bases at J, with 4 bases between. The CDR3 sequence is 11 residues long.

The gene calls are TRBV4-1 and TRBJ2-3, with D possibly matching TRBD2 (5 bases). This CDR3 comprises 12 residues. Germline CDR1 reads MGHRA; CDR2 reads YSYEKL. Trimming took off 5 bases at V and 6 bases at J, with 9 bases between the two ends. CDR3: CASSKIADTQYF. CDR3 nucleotide sequence: TGCGCCAGCAGCAAAATAGCGGATACGCAGTATTTT.

To note about this clone: The sample carries other DNA sequences with the same CDR3. The gene calls are TRBV5-1 and TRBJ2-2, with TRBD2 matching 9 bases. The CDR3 spans 15 residues. Germline lookup yields CDR1 SGHRS and CDR2 YFSETQ. J lost 5 bases, V lost 0 bases, and 2 bases had no gene match. DNA of the CDR3: TGCGCCAGCAGCTTGGGGCTAGCGGGAACCGGGGAGCTGTTTTTT. Translation: CASSLGLAGTGELFF.

The V call is TRBV9, the J call TRBJ2-7; 8 bases agree with TRBD1. The CDR3 has 16 amino acids. J lost 1 base, V lost 0 bases, and 6 bases had no gene match. The germline V gene encodes CDR1 SGDLS and CDR2 YYNGEE. CDR3 amino acids: CASSVDQGTGSYEQYF. The CDR3 DNA is TGTGCCAGCAGCGTAGATCAGGGGACAGGTTCCTACGAGCAGTACTTC.

This clone was seen once. The chain links TRBV7-2 to TRBJ2-1, with D tentatively TRBD1 (6 bases). The CDR3 is 17 residues long. V lost 7 bases, J lost 7 bases, and 26 bases lay in between. In germline, CDR1 is SGHTA, CDR2 FQGNSA. The CDR3 sequence: CASTPDQGLLARNEQFF. CDR3 coding DNA: TGTGCCAGCACACCTGACCAGGGGTTACTGGCGAGGAATGAGCAGTTCTTC.

The chain employs TRBV4-2 and TRBJ1-6; TRBD1 is a possible D gene (5 bases). Trimming removed 0 bases from V and 4 bases from J, with 10 bases in between. Germline lookup yields CDR1 LGHNA and CDR2 YNFKEQ. This CDR3 is built from 16 residues. The CDR3 nucleotides read TGTGCCAGCAGCCAAGATTTGGGGCAGTATAATTCACCCCTCCACTTT. Residues: CASSQDLGQYNSPLHF.

About this clone itself: The sample has other DNA sequences that encode this CDR3 too. The chain links TRBV5-1 to TRBJ2-7, with D possibly being TRBD2 (6 bases). The CDR3 sequence is 13 residues long. Trimming removed 3 bases from V and 1 base from J, with 8 bases in between. Germline-derived CDR1 and CDR2 are SGHRS and YFSETQ. The CDR3 region has the DNA TGCGCCAGCAGCTCGGGGGATTCCTACGAGCAGTACTTC. Translated: CASSSGDSYEQYF. Based on the CDR3 plus reference TRBV5-1 and TRBJ2-7, the full variable domain is KAGVTQTPRYLIKTRGQQVTLSCSPISGHRSVSWYQQTPGQGLQFLFEYFSETQRNKGNFPGRFSGRQFSNSRSEMNVSTLELGDSALYLCASSSGDSYEQYFGPGTRLTVT.

The V and J genes are TRBV5-1 and TRBJ2-3; TRBD1 might be the D (5 bases). Trimming shortened V by 2 bases and J by 4 bases, and 14 bases separated the two germline ends. The CDR3 sequence is 15 residues long. Germline lookup yields CDR1 SGHRS and CDR2 YFSETQ. The CDR3 reads CASSFRPKGADTQYF. The CDR3 DNA reads TGCGCCAGCAGCTTCCGACCCAAAGGGGCAGATACGCAGTATTTT. The whole variable domain, filled in from reference TRBV5-1 and TRBJ2-3, reads KAGVTQTPRYLIKTRGQQVTLSCSPISGHRSVSWYQQTPGQGLQFLFEYFSETQRNKGNFPGRFSGRQFSNSRSEMNVSTLELGDSALYLCASSFRPKGADTQYFGPGTRLTVL.

The chain uses TRBV10-3 and TRBJ2-7, with 7 bases fitting TRBD1. Germline CDR1 ENHRY, CDR2 SYGVKD. The CDR3 is 15 amino acids. Trimming removed 3 bases from V and 4 bases from J; junction bases left unmatched: 9. CDR3 DNA sequence: TGTGCCATCAGTGATGGGGTAGGGGGCAGGTACGAGCAGTACTTC. Its protein is CAISDGVGGRYEQYF.

The rearrangement links TRBV7-8 to TRBJ2-5, with 10 bases fitting TRBD1. The V gene's germline CDR1 is SGHVS and CDR2 FQNEAQ. Trimming removed 5 bases from V and 7 bases from J; junction bases left unmatched: 7. The CDR3 is 14 amino acids. The CDR3 DNA reads as TGTGCCAGCAGCCCGACAGGGGGCCTTGGGACCCAGTACTTC. Translation gives CASSPTGGLGTQYF.

This rearrangement joins TRBV20-1 to TRBJ1-1; no clear D. The CDR3 spans 11 residues. Germline assignment: CDR1 DFQATT and CDR2 SNEGSKA (reference sequence). Deletions cut 7 bases from V and 5 bases from J, with 11 bases between. The CDR3 bases are TGCAGTGTGAACAGCCAGACTGAAGCTTTCTTT. It yields the protein CSVNSQTEAFF.

This chain connects TRBV19 to TRBJ2-4, with a tentative D call TRBD1 (7 bases). Germline CDR1 reads LNHDA; CDR2 reads SQIVND (reference sequence). This CDR3 comprises 15 residues. Trimming pared 8 bases from V and 0 bases from J, leaving 14 bases between. The CDR3 DNA follows: TGTGCCAGTCGGCGGGACAGTCTAGCCAAAAACATTCAGTACTTC. Translation gives CASRRDSLAKNIQYF.

J is TRBJ2-6 and V is TRBV28; no clear D gene. Trimming removed 5 bases at V and 0 bases at J, with 5 bases between. Germline lookup yields CDR1 MDHEN and CDR2 SYDVKM. This CDR3 has 14 amino acids. CDR3 sequence (DNA): TGTGCCAGCAGTACTCTCTCTGGGGCCAACGTCCTGACTTTC. As protein: CASSTLSGANVLTF.

The V call is TRBV2, the J call TRBJ1-6; no definite D call. The V end was cut by 4 bases, the J end by 2 bases, with 3 bases between. Germline V lookup: CDR1 SNHLY, CDR2 FYNNEI. CDR3 size: 13 residues. The CDR3 loop is CASSGTYNSPLHF. The CDR3 nucleotides are TGTGCCAGCAGTGGGACCTATAATTCACCCCTCCACTTT.

V gene TRBV5-4 combines with J gene TRBJ2-3; D not resolved. The CDR3 contains 15 residues. The germline V gene encodes CDR1 SGHNT and CDR2 YYREEE (reference sequence). V was shortened by 2 bases and J by 1 base, with 11 bases between the two germline ends. Here the CDR3 DNA reads TGTGCCAGCAGCTTCCTGGGAATGGGCACAGATACGCAGTATTTT. Protein sequence: CASSFLGMGTDTQYF.

The count of this clone is one. The chain carries TRBV7-3 and TRBJ2-3; no firm D call. V was clipped by 0 bases and J by 6 bases, with 13 bases between them. This CDR3 is built from 15 residues. Looked up from germline, CDR1 is SGHTA and CDR2 is FQGTGA. The CDR3 sequence: CASSLTLGSWDTQYF. In nucleotides, the CDR3 is TGTGCCAGCAGCTTAACCCTCGGATCTTGGGATACGCAGTATTTT.

This clone turned up a few times. The rearrangement joins TRBV6-1 to TRBJ1-6; 8 bases are shared with TRBD1. This CDR3 comprises 15 residues. Germline lookup yields CDR1 MNHNS and CDR2 SASEGT. V was pared by 6 bases and J by 8 bases, with 9 bases of the junction left unmatched. In DNA, the CDR3 is TGTGCCAGCAGGAGGACAGGGATTGGGGATTCACCCCTCCACTTT. Amino acids: CASRRTGIGDSPLHF.

J is TRBJ1-2 and V is TRBV18, with TRBD1 matching over 7 bases. The germline V gene has CDR1 KGHSH and CDR2 LQKENI. J lost 0 bases, V lost 8 bases, and 9 bases had no gene match. The CDR3 is made up of 15 amino acids. The CDR3 reads CASGLQGPSNYGYTF. CDR3 DNA: TGTGCCAGCGGATTACAGGGGCCGTCTAACTATGGCTACACCTTC.

The rearrangement links TRBV6-5 to TRBJ1-3; TRBD1 matches at 8 bases. Germline CDR1 reads MNHEY; CDR2 reads SVGAGI. The CDR3 extends over 15 amino acids. V lost 6 bases, J lost 2 bases, and 6 bases stayed unmatched. The CDR3 bases are TGTGCCAGCAGCAACCCAGGGGGCCCTGGAAACACCATATATTTT. This codes for CASSNPGGPGNTIYF.

A single count supports this clone. Different DNA sequences within this sample yield the same CDR3. This chain connects TRBV11-2 to TRBJ2-7; TRBD1 matches at 9 bases. Trimming cost V 1 base and J 2 bases; bases outside gene matches: 0. Germline V gene data show CDR1 as SGHAT and CDR2 as FQNNGV. This CDR3 has 14 residues. CDR3 region: CASSLGQGAYEQYF. The CDR3 DNA follows: TGTGCCAGCAGCTTAGGACAGGGGGCCTACGAGCAGTACTTC.

This clone was counted once. The rearrangement joins TRBV7-2 to TRBJ2-4; 7 positions match TRBD1. CDR1 is SGHTA and CDR2 is FQGNSA in the germline V gene. The CDR3 sequence is 16 residues long. V lost 5 bases, J lost 2 bases, and 9 bases stayed unmatched. This chain's CDR3 is CASSLGGAMSKNIQYF. In nucleotides, the CDR3 is TGTGCCAGCAGCCTAGGGGGCGCGATGTCCAAAAACATTCAGTACTTC.

The rearrangement joins TRBV2 to TRBJ1-5; TRBD1 aligns across 7 bases. The CDR3 runs to 14 residues. Germline V gene sequence: CDR1 SNHLY, CDR2 FYNNEI. V shed 6 bases and J 3 bases; nucleotides not matched to a gene: 5. CDR3 in amino acids: CASSQTGYNQPQHF. CDR3 nucleotides: TGTGCCAGCAGCCAGACAGGGTACAATCAGCCCCAGCATTTT.

The rearrangement uses TRBV7-9 and TRBJ2-3; 8 nucleotides agree with TRBD2. Germline lookup yields CDR1 SEHNR and CDR2 FQNEAQ (reference sequence). V shed 5 bases and J 3 bases; nucleotides not matched to a gene: 10. This CDR3 contains 16 residues. This CDR3 reads CASSLSSAGATDTQYF. In nucleotides, the CDR3 is TGTGCCAGCAGCCTATCGTCAGCGGGAGCTACAGATACGCAGTATTTT. The full variable domain, with the rest looked up from reference TRBV7-9 and TRBJ2-3, is DTGVSQNPRHKITKRGQNVTFRCDPISEHNRLYWYRQTLGQGPEFLTYFQNEAQLEKSRLLSDRFSAERPKGSFSTLEIQRTEQGDSAMYLCASSLSSAGATDTQYFGPGTRLTVL.

Of note for this clone: The same CDR3 is also encoded by other DNA sequences in this sample. The V call is TRBV6-5, the J call TRBJ2-1; D uncertain. CDR1 MNHEY and CDR2 SVGAGI come from the germline V gene. This CDR3 has 16 residues. V was clipped by 2 bases and J by 0 bases, with 11 bases between them. CDR3 protein: CASSYSRGRSYNEQFF. For the CDR3, the DNA is TGTGCCAGCAGTTACAGCCGAGGACGCTCCTACAATGAGCAGTTCTTC.

This chain joins TRBV11-2 and TRBJ2-1; the D is unclear. Germline values: CDR1 SGHAT, CDR2 FQNNGV. This CDR3 region has 13 residues. Between the trimmed V and J ends, which lost 0 bases and 9 bases, there was a span of 9 bases. The CDR3 sequence: CASSLDSLGEQFF. DNA of the CDR3: TGTGCCAGCAGCTTAGACAGTTTAGGTGAGCAGTTCTTC.

J is TRBJ2-7 and V is TRBV5-3; D unclear. TRBV5-3 is an ORF for which the function is uncertain. The CDR3 is 15 residues long. Trimming removed 2 bases at V and 3 bases at J, with 15 bases between. CDR3 in amino acids: CARSFKKPLLYEQYF. The CDR3 DNA follows: TGTGCCAGAAGCTTTAAAAAACCTTTACTCTACGAGCAGTACTTC.